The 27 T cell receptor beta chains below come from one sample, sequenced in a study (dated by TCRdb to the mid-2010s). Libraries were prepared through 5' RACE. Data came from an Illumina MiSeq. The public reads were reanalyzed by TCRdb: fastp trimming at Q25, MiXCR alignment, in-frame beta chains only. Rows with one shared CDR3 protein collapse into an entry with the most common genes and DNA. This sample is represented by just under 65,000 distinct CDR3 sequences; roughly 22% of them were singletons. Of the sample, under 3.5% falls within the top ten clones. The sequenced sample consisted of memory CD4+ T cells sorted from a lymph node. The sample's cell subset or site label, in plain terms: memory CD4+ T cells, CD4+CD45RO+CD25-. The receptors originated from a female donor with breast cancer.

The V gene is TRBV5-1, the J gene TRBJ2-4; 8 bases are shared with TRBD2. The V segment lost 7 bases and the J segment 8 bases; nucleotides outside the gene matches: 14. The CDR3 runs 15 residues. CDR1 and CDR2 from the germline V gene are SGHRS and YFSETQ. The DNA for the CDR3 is TGCGCCAGCTGCGCCTGGAGCGGGAGAGGGGACATTCAGTACTTC. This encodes CASCAWSGRGDIQYF.

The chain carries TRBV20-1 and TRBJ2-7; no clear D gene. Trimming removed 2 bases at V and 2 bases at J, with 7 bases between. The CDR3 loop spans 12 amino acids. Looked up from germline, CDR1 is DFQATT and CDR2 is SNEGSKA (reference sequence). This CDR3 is CSARPPPYEQYF. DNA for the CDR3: TGCAGTGCTAGACCCCCCCCCTACGAGCAGTACTTC.

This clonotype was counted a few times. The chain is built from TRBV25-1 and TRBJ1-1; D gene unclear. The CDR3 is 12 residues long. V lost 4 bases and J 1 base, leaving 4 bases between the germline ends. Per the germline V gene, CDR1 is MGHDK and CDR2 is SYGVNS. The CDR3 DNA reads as TGTGCCAGCAGTGTAGGGAACACTGAAGCTTTCTTT. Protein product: CASSVGNTEAFF.

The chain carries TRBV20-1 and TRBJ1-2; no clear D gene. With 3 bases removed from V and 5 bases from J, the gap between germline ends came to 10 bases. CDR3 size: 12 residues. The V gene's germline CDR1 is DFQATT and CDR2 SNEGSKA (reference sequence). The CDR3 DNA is TGCAGTGCTAGTCTGGCAGAGTATGGCTACACCTTC. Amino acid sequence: CSASLAEYGYTF.

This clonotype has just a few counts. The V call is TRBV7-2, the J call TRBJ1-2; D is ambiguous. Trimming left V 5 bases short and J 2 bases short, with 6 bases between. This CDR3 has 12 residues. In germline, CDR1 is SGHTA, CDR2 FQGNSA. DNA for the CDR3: TGTGCCAGCAGCGGGAGGAACTATGGCTACACCTTC. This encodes CASSGRNYGYTF.

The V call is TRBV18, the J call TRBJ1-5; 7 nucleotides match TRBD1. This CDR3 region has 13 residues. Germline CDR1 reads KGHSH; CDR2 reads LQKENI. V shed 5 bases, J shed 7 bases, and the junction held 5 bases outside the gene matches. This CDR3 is CASSSTGNQPQHF. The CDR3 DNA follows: TGTGCCAGCTCATCGACAGGGAACCAGCCCCAGCATTTT.

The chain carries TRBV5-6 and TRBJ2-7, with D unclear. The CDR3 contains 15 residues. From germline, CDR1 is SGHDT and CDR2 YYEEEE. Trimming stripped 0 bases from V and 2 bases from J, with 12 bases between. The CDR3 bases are TGTGCCAGCAGCTTGGGGCAGGTCCCCCCCTACGAGCAGTACTTC. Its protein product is CASSLGQVPPYEQYF.

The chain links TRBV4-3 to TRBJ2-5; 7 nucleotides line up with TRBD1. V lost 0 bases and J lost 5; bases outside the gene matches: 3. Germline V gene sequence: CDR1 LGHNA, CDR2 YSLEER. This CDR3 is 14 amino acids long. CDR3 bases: TGCGCCAGCAGCCAAGATCTGGGACAGGAGACCCAGTACTTC. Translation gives CASSQDLGQETQYF.

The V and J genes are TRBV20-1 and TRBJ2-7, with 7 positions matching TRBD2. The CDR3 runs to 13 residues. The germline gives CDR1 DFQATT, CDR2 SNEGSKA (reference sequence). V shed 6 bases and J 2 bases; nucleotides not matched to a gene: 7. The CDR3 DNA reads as TGCAGTGCAGAACCTAGCGGAACCTACGAGCAGTACTTC. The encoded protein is CSAEPSGTYEQYF.

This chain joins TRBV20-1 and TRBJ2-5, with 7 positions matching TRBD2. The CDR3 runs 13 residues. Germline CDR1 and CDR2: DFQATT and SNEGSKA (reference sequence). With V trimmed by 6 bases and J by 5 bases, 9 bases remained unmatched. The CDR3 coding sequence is TGCAGTGCCCCGGGACTCGGGGGGGAGACCCAGTACTTC. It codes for CSAPGLGGETQYF.

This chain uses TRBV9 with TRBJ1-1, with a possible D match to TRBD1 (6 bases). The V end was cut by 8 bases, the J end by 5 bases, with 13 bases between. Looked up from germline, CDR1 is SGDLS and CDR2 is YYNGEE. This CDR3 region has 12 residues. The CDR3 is CASAGVGTEAFF. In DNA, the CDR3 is TGTGCCAGTGCAGGGGTGGGTACTGAAGCTTTCTTT.

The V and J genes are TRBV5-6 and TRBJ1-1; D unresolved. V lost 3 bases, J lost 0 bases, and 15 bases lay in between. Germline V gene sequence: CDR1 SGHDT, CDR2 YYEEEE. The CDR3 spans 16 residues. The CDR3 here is CASSSDQFVVNTEAFF. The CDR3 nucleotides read TGTGCCAGCAGCTCAGACCAGTTTGTGGTGAACACTGAAGCTTTCTTT.

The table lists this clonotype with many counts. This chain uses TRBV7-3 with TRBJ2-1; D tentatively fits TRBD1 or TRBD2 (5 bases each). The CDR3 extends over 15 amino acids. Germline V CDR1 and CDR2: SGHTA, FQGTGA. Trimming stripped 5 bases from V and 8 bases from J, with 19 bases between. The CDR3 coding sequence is TGTGCCAGCAGCCCTAGCCAGACAGAGTATGATGAGCAGTTCTTC. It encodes CASSPSQTEYDEQFF.

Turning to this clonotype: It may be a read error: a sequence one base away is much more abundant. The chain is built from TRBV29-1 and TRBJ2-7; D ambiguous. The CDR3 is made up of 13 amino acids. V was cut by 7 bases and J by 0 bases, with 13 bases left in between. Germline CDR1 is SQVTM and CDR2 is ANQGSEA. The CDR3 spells CSALVRHSYEQYF. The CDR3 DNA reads TGCAGCGCCCTGGTACGGCACTCCTACGAGCAGTACTTC.

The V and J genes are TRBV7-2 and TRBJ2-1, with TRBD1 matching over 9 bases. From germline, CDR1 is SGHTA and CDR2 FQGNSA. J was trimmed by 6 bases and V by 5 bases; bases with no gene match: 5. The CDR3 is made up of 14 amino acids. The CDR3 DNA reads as TGTGCCAGCAGCCGCGGGACAGGGCCCAATGAGCAGTTCTTC. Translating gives CASSRGTGPNEQFF.

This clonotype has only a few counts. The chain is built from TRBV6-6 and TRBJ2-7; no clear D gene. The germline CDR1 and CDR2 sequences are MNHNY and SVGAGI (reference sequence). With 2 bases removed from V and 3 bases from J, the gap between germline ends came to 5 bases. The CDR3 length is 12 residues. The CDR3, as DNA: TGTGCCAGCAGTTACAGGGTCTACGAGCAGTACTTC. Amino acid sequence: CASSYRVYEQYF.

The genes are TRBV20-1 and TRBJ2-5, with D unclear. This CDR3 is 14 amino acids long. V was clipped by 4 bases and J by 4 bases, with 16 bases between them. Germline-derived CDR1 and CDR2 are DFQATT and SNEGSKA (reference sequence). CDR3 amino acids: CSAIQEEPGETQYF. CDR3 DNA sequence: TGCAGTGCTATCCAAGAAGAACCTGGAGAGACCCAGTACTTC.

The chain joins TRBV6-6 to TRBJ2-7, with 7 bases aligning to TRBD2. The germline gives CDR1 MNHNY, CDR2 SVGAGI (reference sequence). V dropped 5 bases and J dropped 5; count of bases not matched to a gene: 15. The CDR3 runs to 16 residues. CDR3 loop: CASSRWAGGSGDEQYF. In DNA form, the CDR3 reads TGTGCCAGCAGTCGGTGGGCCGGCGGGAGCGGCGACGAGCAGTACTTC.

The CDR3: CSVGKGARQPQHF. In nucleotides, the CDR3 is TGCAGCGTTGGAAAGGGGGCTCGGCAGCCCCAGCATTTT. V usage is TRBV29-1 and J usage is TRBJ1-5; 7 nucleotides agree with TRBD1. The CDR3 spans 13 residues. Losses at the gene ends were 4 bases for V and 7 bases for J; bases not matched to a gene: 7. CDR1 and CDR2 (germline): SQVTM, ANQGSEA.

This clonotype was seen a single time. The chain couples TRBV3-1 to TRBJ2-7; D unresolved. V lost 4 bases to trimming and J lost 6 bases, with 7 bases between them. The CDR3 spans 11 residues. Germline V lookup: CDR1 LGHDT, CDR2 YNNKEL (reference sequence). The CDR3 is CASSRESEQYF. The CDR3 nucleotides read TGTGCCAGCAGCCGCGAGAGCGAGCAGTACTTC.

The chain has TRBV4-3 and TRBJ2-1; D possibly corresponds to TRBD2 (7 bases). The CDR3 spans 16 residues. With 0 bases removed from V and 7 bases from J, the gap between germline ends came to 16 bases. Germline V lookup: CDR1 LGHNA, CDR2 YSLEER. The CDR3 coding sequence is TGCGCCAGCAGCCAAGATCTAGGGGGGAGGGGGAATGAGCAGTTCTTC. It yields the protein CASSQDLGGRGNEQFF.

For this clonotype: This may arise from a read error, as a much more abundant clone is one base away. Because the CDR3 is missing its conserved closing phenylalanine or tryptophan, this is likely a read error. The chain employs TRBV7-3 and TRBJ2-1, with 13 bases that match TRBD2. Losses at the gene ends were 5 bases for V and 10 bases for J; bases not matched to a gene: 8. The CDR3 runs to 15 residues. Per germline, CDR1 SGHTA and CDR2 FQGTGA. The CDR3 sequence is CASSRTSGRSGEQFS. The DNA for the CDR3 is TGTGCCAGCAGCCGGACTAGCGGGAGATCGGGGGAGCAGTTCTCC.

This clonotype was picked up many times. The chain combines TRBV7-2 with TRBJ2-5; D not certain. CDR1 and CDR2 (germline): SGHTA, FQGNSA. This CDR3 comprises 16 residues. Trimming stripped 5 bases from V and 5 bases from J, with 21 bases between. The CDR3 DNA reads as TGTGCCAGCAGCCGACCGCCCACCCACACCGGGGAGACCCAGTACTTC. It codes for CASSRPPTHTGETQYF. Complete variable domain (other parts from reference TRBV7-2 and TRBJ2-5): GAGVSQSPSNKVTEKGKDVELRCDPISGHTALYWYRQSLGQGLEFLIYFQGNSAPDKSGLPSDRFSAERTGGSVSTLTIQRTQQEDSAVYLCASSRPPTHTGETQYFGPGTRLLVL.

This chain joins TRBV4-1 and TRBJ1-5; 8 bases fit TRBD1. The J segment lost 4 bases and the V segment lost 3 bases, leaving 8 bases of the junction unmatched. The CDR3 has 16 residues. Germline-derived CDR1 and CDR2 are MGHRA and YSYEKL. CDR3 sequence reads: CASSQISGQANQPQHF. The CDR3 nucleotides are TGCGCCAGCAGCCAGATATCGGGACAGGCTAATCAGCCCCAGCATTTT.

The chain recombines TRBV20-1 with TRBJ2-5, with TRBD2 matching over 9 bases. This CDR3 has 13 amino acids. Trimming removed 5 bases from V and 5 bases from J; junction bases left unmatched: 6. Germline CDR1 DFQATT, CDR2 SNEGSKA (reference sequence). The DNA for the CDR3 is TGCAGTGCTCTGCGGGGGGGCGGGGAGACCCAGTACTTC. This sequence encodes CSALRGGGETQYF.

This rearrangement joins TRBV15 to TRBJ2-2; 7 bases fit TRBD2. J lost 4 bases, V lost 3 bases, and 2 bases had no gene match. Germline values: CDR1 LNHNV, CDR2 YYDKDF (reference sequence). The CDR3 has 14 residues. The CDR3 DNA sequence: TGTGCCACCAGCAGGTCGGGAGGCACCGGGGAGCTGTTTTTT. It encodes CATSRSGGTGELFF. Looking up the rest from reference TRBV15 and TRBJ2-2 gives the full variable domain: DAMVIQNPRYQVTQFGKPVTLSCSQTLNHNVMYWYQQKSSQAPKLLFHYYDKDFNNEADTPDNFQSRRPNTSFCFLDIRSPGLGDTAMYLCATSRSGGTGELFFGEGSRLTVL.

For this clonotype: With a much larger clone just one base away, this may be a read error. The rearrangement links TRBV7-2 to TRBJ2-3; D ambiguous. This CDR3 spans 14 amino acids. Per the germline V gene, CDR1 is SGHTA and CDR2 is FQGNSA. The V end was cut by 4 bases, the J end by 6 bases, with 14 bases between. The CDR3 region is CASSSILTCDTQYF. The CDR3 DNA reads TGTGCCAGCAGCTCTATCTTGACCTGTGATACGCAGTATTTT.